The rows below give T cell receptor beta chains drawn from one sample of a study of T-cell memory formation after mild COVID-19. TCRdb reanalysed the 5' RACE reads using MiXCR and keeps one entry per CDR3 protein. Found here are approximately 190,000 distinct CDR3 sequences, about a sixth of them singletons; the top ten hold roughly 2.6%. Source material: PBMCs or a T cell subset sorted from them (not recorded which). The receptors come from an adult woman who had mild COVID-19 (a few samples of this study predate the infection). Cell type and time point are not known. The CDR3 runs from the conserved cysteine through the conserved F or W. D genes are given only for firm matches. Clone size is stated in some rows and not others, as once, few, many or a class when expanded.

v_call	clone_size	d_call	j_call	cdr3_aa	cdr3_nt
TRBV20-1	.	.	TRBJ2-3	CSAFRDSTDTQYF	TGCAGTGCTTTCCGGGACAGCACAGATACGCAGTATTTT
TRBV6-4	few	TRBD2	TRBJ2-3	CASSDSPLARGDTQYF	TGTGCCAGCAGTGACTCTCCACTAGCGAGGGGCGATACGCAGTATTTT
TRBV7-6	few	.	TRBJ2-1	CASSLGVISYNEQFF	TGTGCCAGCAGCTTAGGAGTTATCTCCTACAATGAGCAGTTCTTC
TRBV15	.	.	TRBJ1-4	CAAASPSRFF	TGTGCCGCAGCCAGCCCTAGTAGGTTTTTT
TRBV20-1	.	.	TRBJ2-1	CSARDSRVISYNEQFF	TGCAGTGCTAGAGATAGTAGGGTGATATCCTACAATGAGCAGTTCTTC
TRBV12-3/TRBV12-4	.	TRBD1	TRBJ1-3	CASSQGQGSNTIYF	TGTGCCAGCAGCCAAGGACAGGGGAGTAACACCATATATTTT
TRBV7-2	few	TRBD2	TRBJ2-1	CASSNGRSGRGYNEQFF	TGTGCCAGCAGCAACGGGAGGAGCGGGAGGGGGTACAATGAGCAGTTCTTC
TRBV2	few	.	TRBJ2-3	CASEVRGGDTQYF	TGTGCCAGCGAGGTGCGGGGCGGAGATACGCAGTATTTT
TRBV20-1	few	TRBD2	TRBJ2-1	CSAKGLADNNEQFF	TGCAGTGCTAAGGGACTAGCGGACAACAATGAGCAGTTCTTC
TRBV5-1	few	TRBD2	TRBJ2-5	CASSLGTTLQETQYF	TGCGCCAGCAGCTTAGGGACTACCCTACAAGAGACCCAGTACTTC
TRBV4-1	many	TRBD1	TRBJ1-2	CASSQEGTGGFYGYTF	TGCGCCAGCAGCCAAGAGGGGACAGGGGGGTTTTATGGCTACACCTTC
TRBV5-8	.	TRBD1	TRBJ2-5	CASSVGTGGLQETQYF	TGTGCCAGCAGCGTAGGGACAGGGGGGCTCCAAGAGACCCAGTACTTC
TRBV12-3/TRBV12-4	.	.	TRBJ1-2	CASSPPMGPNYYYGYTF	TGTGCCAGCAGCCCCCCTATGGGCCCGAACTACTACTATGGCTACACCTTC
TRBV5-1	few	.	TRBJ2-7	CASSQQRTYEQYF	TGCGCCAGCAGCCAACAAAGGACCTACGAGCAGTACTTC
TRBV20-1	.	TRBD1	TRBJ1-3	CSAPFRQGRENTIYF	TGCAGTGCGCCGTTCCGACAGGGAAGAGAAAACACCATATATTTT
TRBV12-3/TRBV12-4	.	.	TRBJ1-4	CASSFSPDSRDEKLFF	TGTGCCAGCAGTTTTTCCCCGGACAGCCGAGATGAAAAACTGTTTTTT
TRBV3-1	few	.	TRBJ1-3	CASSQQGSGDTIYF	TGTGCCAGCAGCCAACAGGGTTCTGGAGACACCATATATTTT
TRBV7-2	many	.	TRBJ2-3	CASSLLLRALADTQYF	TGTGCCAGCAGCCTCCTTTTGCGGGCGCTTGCAGATACGCAGTATTTT
TRBV2	few	TRBD1	TRBJ1-4	CASSEDRGDEKLFF	TGTGCCAGCAGTGAGGACAGGGGCGACGAAAAACTGTTTTTT
TRBV29-1	.	.	TRBJ2-7	CSVEEGSSYEQYF	TGCAGCGTTGAAGAGGGCAGCTCCTACGAGCAGTACTTC
TRBV12-3/TRBV12-4	.	TRBD2	TRBJ2-5	CASSKGLAKKQETQYF	TGTGCCAGCAGTAAGGGACTAGCGAAGAAACAAGAGACCCAGTACTTC
TRBV5-1	many	.	TRBJ2-5	CASSYLLTGTQETQYF	TGCGCCAGCAGCTACCTACTGACAGGGACTCAAGAGACCCAGTACTTC
TRBV9	.	TRBD2	TRBJ2-1	CASSVSLAGADNEQFF	TGTGCCAGCAGCGTTTCACTAGCGGGAGCAGACAATGAGCAGTTCTTC
TRBV12-3/TRBV12-4	many	.	TRBJ1-5	CASSPSWGSQPQHF	TGTGCCAGCAGTCCTAGTTGGGGCTCCCAGCCCCAGCATTTT
TRBV29-1	.	.	TRBJ1-1	CSHGGLGNTEAFF	TGCAGCCATGGGGGGTTGGGGAACACTGAAGCTTTCTTT
TRBV12-2	few	.	TRBJ2-3	CASRSGLAGRTDTQYF	TGTGCAAGTCGCTCGGGACTAGCGGGCCGCACAGATACGCAGTATTTT
TRBV20-1	.	TRBD2	TRBJ2-1	CSAPRVGGEINEQFF	TGCAGTGCTCCCCGGGTCGGGGGGGAGATTAATGAGCAGTTCTTC
TRBV15	.	TRBD2	TRBJ2-5	CATSRGLRAGAEETQYF	TGTGCCACCAGCAGAGGTTTGCGAGCGGGAGCCGAAGAGACCCAGTACTTC
TRBV7-2	few	TRBD2	TRBJ2-3	CASSIGLAGGITDTQYF	TGTGCCAGCAGCATAGGACTAGCGGGAGGCATCACAGATACGCAGTATTTT
TRBV7-9	.	.	TRBJ2-5	CASSSGRGTRGETQYF	TGTGCCAGCAGTTCTGGCCGGGGTACTCGTGGAGAGACCCAGTACTTC
TRBV7-2	few	.	TRBJ2-7	CASSQEATGQYF	TGTGCCAGCAGCCAGGAGGCTACCGGGCAGTACTTC